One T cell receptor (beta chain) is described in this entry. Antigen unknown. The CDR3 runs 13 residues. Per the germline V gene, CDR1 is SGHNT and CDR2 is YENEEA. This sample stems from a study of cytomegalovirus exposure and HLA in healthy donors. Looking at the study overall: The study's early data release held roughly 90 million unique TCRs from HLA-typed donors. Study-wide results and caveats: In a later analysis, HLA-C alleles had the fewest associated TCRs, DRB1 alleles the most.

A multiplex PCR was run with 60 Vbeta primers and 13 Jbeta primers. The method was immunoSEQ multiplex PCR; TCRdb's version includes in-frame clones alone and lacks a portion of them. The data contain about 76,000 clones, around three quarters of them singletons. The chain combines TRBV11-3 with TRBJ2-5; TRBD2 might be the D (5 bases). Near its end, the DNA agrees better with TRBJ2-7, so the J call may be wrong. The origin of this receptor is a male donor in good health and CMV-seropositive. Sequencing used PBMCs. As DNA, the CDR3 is TGTGCCAGCAGCCCTTCAGGAGGCTACGAGCAGTACTTC. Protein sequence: CASSPSGGYEQYF.